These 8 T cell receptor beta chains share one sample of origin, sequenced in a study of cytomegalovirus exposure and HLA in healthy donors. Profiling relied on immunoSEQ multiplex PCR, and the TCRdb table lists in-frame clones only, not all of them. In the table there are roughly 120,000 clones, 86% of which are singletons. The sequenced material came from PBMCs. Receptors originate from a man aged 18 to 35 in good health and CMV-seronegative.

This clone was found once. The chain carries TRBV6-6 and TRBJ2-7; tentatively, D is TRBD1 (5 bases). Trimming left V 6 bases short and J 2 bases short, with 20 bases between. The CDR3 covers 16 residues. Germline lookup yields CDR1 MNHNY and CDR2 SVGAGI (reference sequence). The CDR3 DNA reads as TGTGCCAGCAGCCCCCACTCAGGGCAGAGAACCTACGAGCAGTACTTC. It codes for CASSPHSGQRTYEQYF.

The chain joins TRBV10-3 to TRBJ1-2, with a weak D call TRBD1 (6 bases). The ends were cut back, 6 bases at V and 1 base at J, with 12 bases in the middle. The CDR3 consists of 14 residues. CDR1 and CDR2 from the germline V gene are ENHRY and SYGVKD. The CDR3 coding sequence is TGTGCCATCAGACCATTGGACAGTAACTATGGCTACACCTTC. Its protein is CAIRPLDSNYGYTF.

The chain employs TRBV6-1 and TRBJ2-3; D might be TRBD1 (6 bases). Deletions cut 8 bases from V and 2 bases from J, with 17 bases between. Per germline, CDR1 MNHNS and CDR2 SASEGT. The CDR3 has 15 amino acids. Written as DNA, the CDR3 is TGTGCCAGCCGCCGCCAAGGGGGTTCCACAGATACGCAGTATTTT. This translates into CASRRQGGSTDTQYF.

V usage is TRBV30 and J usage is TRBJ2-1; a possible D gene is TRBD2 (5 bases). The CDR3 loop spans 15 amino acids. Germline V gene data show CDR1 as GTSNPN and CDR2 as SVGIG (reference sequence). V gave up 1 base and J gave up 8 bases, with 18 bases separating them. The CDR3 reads CAWSAPGSRRDEQFF. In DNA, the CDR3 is TGTGCCTGGAGTGCCCCGGGGAGTCGGAGAGATGAGCAGTTCTTC.

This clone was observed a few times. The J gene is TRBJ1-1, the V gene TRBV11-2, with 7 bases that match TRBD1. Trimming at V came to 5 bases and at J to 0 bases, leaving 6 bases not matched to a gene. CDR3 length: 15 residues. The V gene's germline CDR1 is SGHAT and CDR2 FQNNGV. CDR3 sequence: CASSPVTGMNTEAFF. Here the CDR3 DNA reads TGTGCCAGCAGCCCCGTGACAGGGATGAACACTGAAGCTTTCTTT.

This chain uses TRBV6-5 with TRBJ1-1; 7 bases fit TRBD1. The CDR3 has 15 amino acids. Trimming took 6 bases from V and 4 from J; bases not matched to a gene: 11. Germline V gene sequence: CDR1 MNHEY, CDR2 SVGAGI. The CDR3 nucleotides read TGTGCCAGCAGATTTCGGGGACAGAGTGGCACTGAAGCTTTCTTT. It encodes CASRFRGQSGTEAFF.

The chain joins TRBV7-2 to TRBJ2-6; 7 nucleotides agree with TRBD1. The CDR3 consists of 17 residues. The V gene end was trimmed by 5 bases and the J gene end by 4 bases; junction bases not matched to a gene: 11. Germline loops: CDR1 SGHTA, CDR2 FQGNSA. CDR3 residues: CASSPRTGPGGANVLTF. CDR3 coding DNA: TGTGCCAGCAGCCCCCGGACAGGACCAGGGGGGGCCAACGTCCTGACTTTC.

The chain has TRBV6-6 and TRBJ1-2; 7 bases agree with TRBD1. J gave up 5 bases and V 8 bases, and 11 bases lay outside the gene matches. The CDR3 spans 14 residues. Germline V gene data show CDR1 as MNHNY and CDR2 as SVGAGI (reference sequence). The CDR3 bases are TGTGCCAGCGAGGGACAGTCCCTTGCTTATGGCTACACCTTC. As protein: CASEGQSLAYGYTF.